Below are 32 T cell receptor beta chains sequenced from a single sample in a study of T-cell memory formation after mild COVID-19. From the 5' RACE reads, TCRdb called clonotypes with MiXCR, one entry per CDR3 protein. The table lists 550,000 to 650,000 distinct CDR3 sequences, 15% to 20% of them singletons. The sample was PBMCs or a T cell subset sorted from them (not recorded which). All receptors come from an adult woman who had mild COVID-19 (a few samples of this study predate the infection). Cell type and time point are not known.

This clonotype turned up a few times. J is TRBJ1-2 and V is TRBV7-8; D perhaps matches TRBD1 (5 bases). The germline V gene has CDR1 SGHVS and CDR2 FQNEAQ. Trimming removed 4 bases from V and 5 bases from J, with 11 bases in between. This CDR3 comprises 13 residues. The CDR3 here is CASSSGHLYGYTF. The DNA for the CDR3 is TGTGCCAGCAGCTCCGGACACCTTTATGGCTACACCTTC.

This clonotype was seen at least ten times. This chain joins TRBV6-2 or TRBV6-3 and TRBJ2-1, with D uncertain. V gave up 3 bases and J gave up 3 bases, with 6 bases separating them. Germline V gene sequence: CDR1 MNHEY, CDR2 SVGEGT. The CDR3 sequence is 13 residues long. CDR3 in DNA: TGTGCCAGCAGTTATAAGGACTACAATGAGCAGTTCTTC. As protein: CASSYKDYNEQFF.

The chain couples TRBV6-1 to TRBJ1-2; 7 bases are a match to TRBD1. V was clipped by 4 bases and J by 5 bases; unmatched bases: 4. CDR1 is MNHNS and CDR2 is SASEGT in the germline V gene. The CDR3 loop spans 13 amino acids. The DNA for the CDR3 is TGTGCCAGCAGTGCCTCAGGGGGGTATGGCTACACCTTC. Amino acid sequence: CASSASGGYGYTF.

CDR3 in amino acids: CATSRKEGLAGYNEQFF. Here the CDR3 DNA reads TGTGCCACCAGCAGAAAGGAGGGACTAGCGGGGTACAATGAGCAGTTCTTC. The chain links TRBV15 to TRBJ2-1; 13 bases match TRBD2. CDR3 length: 17 amino acids. Trimming at V came to 2 bases and at J to 4 bases, leaving 5 bases not matched to a gene. CDR1 and CDR2 from the germline V gene are LNHNV and YYDKDF (reference sequence).

This rearrangement joins TRBV4-1 to TRBJ2-7; 7 positions match TRBD1. Germline V gene data show CDR1 as MGHRA and CDR2 as YSYEKL. The CDR3 spans 14 residues. With 1 base clipped from V and 7 bases from J, the junction kept 7 bases outside the gene matches. The CDR3 is CASSQAGGTGEQYF. CDR3 nucleotides: TGCGCCAGCAGCCAAGCAGGGGGTACGGGGGAGCAGTACTTC.

V usage is TRBV4-2 and J usage is TRBJ2-3; unclear D gene. Germline lookup yields CDR1 LGHNA and CDR2 YNFKEQ. The CDR3 consists of 15 residues. Trimming pared 4 bases from V and 3 bases from J, leaving 14 bases between. The CDR3 nucleotides read TGTGCCAGCAGCCGAGTTCTTCCATCGACAGATACGCAGTATTTT. This encodes CASSRVLPSTDTQYF.

This clonotype was counted between two and nine times. The CDR3 nucleotides read TGTGCCTGGCGACTAGCGGGGGGTTCCTACGAGCAGTACTTC. It specifies CAWRLAGGSYEQYF. The rearrangement uses TRBV30 and TRBJ2-7; 13 bases fit TRBD2. V was pared by 5 bases and J by 1 base, with 2 bases of the junction left unmatched. This CDR3 region has 14 residues. In germline, CDR1 is GTSNPN, CDR2 SVGIG (reference sequence).

The gene calls are TRBV4-1 and TRBJ2-7; 9 positions match TRBD2. Germline V gene sequence: CDR1 MGHRA, CDR2 YSYEKL. The CDR3 has 16 amino acids. V lost 0 bases and J lost 2; bases outside the gene matches: 5. The CDR3 region has the DNA TGCGCCAGCAGCCAAGAAAGAGGCGGGGGGGCCTACGAGCAGTACTTC. Its translation: CASSQERGGGAYEQYF.

This clonotype has a count of ten or more. This chain joins TRBV3-1 and TRBJ2-7; 7 bases fit TRBD2. V was clipped by 4 bases and J by 1 base; unmatched bases: 7. This CDR3 is 15 amino acids long. The germline V gene encodes CDR1 LGHDT and CDR2 YNNKEL (reference sequence). This chain's CDR3 is CASSPRASGSYEQYF. CDR3 in DNA: TGTGCCAGCAGCCCCCGGGCTAGCGGTTCCTACGAGCAGTACTTC.

This chain connects TRBV7-9 to TRBJ2-4; 7 positions match TRBD1. This CDR3 is 15 amino acids long. The junction had 8 bases not matched to a gene; V was cut back by 3 bases and J by 6 bases. CDR1 is SEHNR and CDR2 is FQNEAQ in the germline V gene (reference sequence). DNA for the CDR3: TGTGCCAGCAGCTTCGAGGGGACAGTTAGAAACATTCAGTACTTC. Encoded protein: CASSFEGTVRNIQYF.

The chain employs TRBV30 and TRBJ2-1; D gene uncertain. The CDR3 length is 11 residues. Germline V gives CDR1 GTSNPN, CDR2 SVGIG (reference sequence). V lost 2 bases, J lost 12 bases, and 11 bases lay in between. The CDR3 here is CAWSPQFGQFF. The CDR3 nucleotides are TGTGCCTGGAGTCCGCAATTTGGGCAGTTCTTC.

The chain is built from TRBV29-1 and TRBJ2-3, with 7 bases lining up with TRBD2. CDR3 length: 14 residues. Germline-derived CDR1 and CDR2 are SQVTM and ANQGSEA. The junction had 11 bases not matched to a gene; V was cut back by 7 bases and J by 4 bases. The DNA for the CDR3 is TGCAGCGGAACGACTAGCATCTTAGCAGATACGCAGTATTTT. It yields the protein CSGTTSILADTQYF.

This clonotype was seen only a few times. V and J are TRBV7-6 and TRBJ2-2; 10 bases are a match to TRBD1. This CDR3 has 16 amino acids. In germline, CDR1 is SGHVS, CDR2 FNYEAQ. J lost 4 bases, V lost 5 bases, and 7 bases had no gene match. CDR3 in amino acids: CASSRGDRGGTGELFF. In DNA, the CDR3 is TGTGCCAGCAGCCGGGGGGACAGGGGAGGCACCGGGGAGCTGTTTTTT.

The CDR3 loop reads CASSSGPQGNEQYF. The CDR3 bases are TGTGCCAGCTCATCAGGCCCCCAAGGCAACGAGCAGTACTTC. The J gene is TRBJ2-7, the V gene TRBV18; D gene unclear. The V end was cut by 5 bases, the J end by 5 bases, with 16 bases between. CDR3 length: 14 residues. Germline loops: CDR1 KGHSH, CDR2 LQKENI.

The sample holds a few counts of this clonotype. The V gene is TRBV5-1, the J gene TRBJ2-5, with 15 bases lining up with TRBD2. This CDR3 has 16 residues. Per the germline V gene, CDR1 is SGHRS and CDR2 is YFSETQ. V dropped 4 bases and J dropped 7; count of bases not matched to a gene: 8. The CDR3 DNA follows: TGCGCCAGCAGCCTTCCCGGACTAGCGGGGGGGTTGACCCAGTACTTC. Amino acid sequence: CASSLPGLAGGLTQYF.

The rearrangement links TRBV6-4 to TRBJ2-1; tentative D call: TRBD1 (5 bases). Germline assignment: CDR1 MRHNA and CDR2 SNTAGT. Deletions cut 3 bases from V and 0 bases from J, with 9 bases between. There are 15 residues in the CDR3. CDR3 residues: CASSEGPSSYNEQFF. The CDR3 bases are TGTGCCAGCAGTGAGGGGCCTAGCTCCTACAATGAGCAGTTCTTC.

The chain is built from TRBV10-3 and TRBJ2-3, with unresolved D. The CDR3 contains 14 residues. Trimming pared 6 bases from V and 3 bases from J, leaving 13 bases between. Germline CDR1 ENHRY, CDR2 SYGVKD. The CDR3 loop is CAISDPRRTDTQYF. The CDR3 DNA follows: TGTGCCATCAGCGACCCTAGACGGACAGATACGCAGTATTTT.

The chain links TRBV25-1 to TRBJ1-2; a possible D gene is TRBD1 (6 bases). The CDR3 runs 19 residues. CDR1 is MGHDK, CDR2 SYGVNS, per germline. V was shortened by 4 bases and J by 2 bases, with 26 bases between the two germline ends. The CDR3 DNA sequence: TGTGCCAGCAGTGGAGCGGAGGGACATCACCCTCTCCTAAACTATGGCTACACCTTC. Its translation is CASSGAEGHHPLLNYGYTF.

There are a few counts of this clonotype. The V call is TRBV6-1, the J call TRBJ1-2; perhaps TRBD1 as D (5 bases). The V gene's germline CDR1 is MNHNS and CDR2 SASEGT. The CDR3 is made up of 13 amino acids. V lost 6 bases and J 9 bases, leaving 17 bases between the germline ends. This chain's CDR3 is CASRGGAVGSYTF. In nucleotides, the CDR3 is TGTGCCAGCAGGGGGGGAGCGGTGGGGAGCTACACCTTC.

There are a few counts of this clonotype. This chain uses TRBV11-2 with TRBJ2-3; D unresolved. The CDR3 contains 16 residues. Deletions cut 5 bases from V and 1 base from J, with 16 bases between. Germline V gives CDR1 SGHAT, CDR2 FQNNGV. CDR3 region: CASSPTPRRGTDTQYF. CDR3 sequence (DNA): TGTGCCAGCAGCCCGACCCCGAGGCGTGGCACAGATACGCAGTATTTT.

This clonotype was picked up a small number of times. The J gene is TRBJ1-5, the V gene TRBV3-1; D is uncertain. This CDR3 has 13 amino acids. Trimming took 4 bases from V and 5 from J, leaving 9 bases between them. Germline CDR1 is LGHDT and CDR2 is YNNKEL (reference sequence). Here the CDR3 DNA reads TGTGCCAGCAGCCCCTTGGGAGATCAGCCCCAGCATTTT. The encoded protein is CASSPLGDQPQHF.

The chain couples TRBV3-1 to TRBJ1-1, with 11 bases matching TRBD1. This CDR3 spans 16 amino acids. The V gene's germline CDR1 is LGHDT and CDR2 YNNKEL (reference sequence). V lost 1 base to trimming and J lost 4 bases; unmatched junction nucleotides: 5. DNA of the CDR3: TGTGCCAGCAGCCAAGGGGACAGGGGGTTTTTCACTGAAGCTTTCTTT. This codes for CASSQGDRGFFTEAFF.

This clonotype was counted only a few times. This chain joins TRBV10-3 and TRBJ2-3; D may be TRBD1 (6 bases). The V gene lost 6 bases and the J gene lost 0 bases, with 10 bases spanning the gap. This CDR3 spans 14 amino acids. Germline CDR1 ENHRY, CDR2 SYGVKD. CDR3 bases: TGTGCCATCAGCGGACAGTCAAGCACAGATACGCAGTATTTT. Its translation: CAISGQSSTDTQYF.

The chain links TRBV3-1 to TRBJ2-7; 9 nucleotides line up with TRBD2. The CDR3 runs 18 residues. V shed 2 bases, J shed 2 bases, and the junction held 13 bases outside the gene matches. The germline V gene has CDR1 LGHDT and CDR2 YNNKEL (reference sequence). CDR3 in DNA: TGTGCCAGCAGCCAACGAAGAGGGAGTAGCGGGGGCACCTACGAGCAGTACTTC. This translates into CASSQRRGSSGGTYEQYF.

This clonotype has only one observation. The chain is built from TRBV12-3 or TRBV12-4 and TRBJ1-5, with TRBD1 matching over 8 bases. Trimming cost V 6 bases and J 8 bases; bases outside gene matches: 12. The CDR3 totals 15 residues. The CDR3 nucleotides read TGTGCCAGCAGCCAAACAGGGGGAGGTGAAAAGCCCCAGCATTTT. Translated: CASSQTGGGEKPQHF.

This clonotype occurred many times. The chain links TRBV6-2 or TRBV6-3 to TRBJ2-4; 8 nucleotides align to TRBD2. Trimming cost V 6 bases and J 0 bases; bases outside gene matches: 4. The germline CDR1 and CDR2 sequences are MNHEY and SVGEGT. The CDR3 runs to 15 residues. The CDR3 region is CASRPGGLAKNIQYF. The CDR3 DNA reads TGTGCCAGCAGGCCGGGAGGGCTAGCCAAAAACATTCAGTACTTC.

In this sample, this clonotype turned up a few times. The V and J genes are TRBV5-6 and TRBJ2-3, with 10 bases that match TRBD1. CDR1 SGHDT and CDR2 YYEEEE come from the germline V gene. This CDR3 region has 15 residues. The trim removed 0 bases at V and 6 bases at J, leaving 4 bases unmatched. The CDR3 DNA reads as TGTGCCAGCAGCTTGGCGACAGGGGGCAATGATACGCAGTATTTT. Protein product: CASSLATGGNDTQYF. Together with reference TRBV5-6 and TRBJ2-3, the CDR3 gives the full variable domain: DAGVTQSPTHLIKTRGQQVTLRCSPKSGHDTVSWYQQALGQGPQFIFQYYEEEERQRGNFPDRFSGHQFPNYSSELNVNALLLGDSALYLCASSLATGGNDTQYFGPGTRLTVL.

This clonotype has a count of ten or more. This sequence joins TRBV12-3 or TRBV12-4 and TRBJ2-4; D possibly corresponds to TRBD2 (5 bases). The CDR3 consists of 14 residues. V was trimmed by 3 bases and J by 7 bases, leaving 13 bases between them. CDR3 nucleotides: TGTGCCAGCAGTTTCGCAGGACTCCCCAACATTCAGTACTTC. Protein: CASSFAGLPNIQYF.

This clonotype was counted only a few times. The chain uses TRBV15 and TRBJ1-6; no clear D gene. There are 13 residues in the CDR3. Between the trimmed V and J ends, which lost 3 bases and 8 bases, there was a span of 8 bases. Germline CDR1 reads LNHNV; CDR2 reads YYDKDF (reference sequence). This chain's CDR3 is CATSSLRDSPLHF. DNA of the CDR3: TGTGCCACCAGCAGTCTTAGGGATTCACCCCTCCACTTT.

This clonotype appeared a few times. The chain combines TRBV30 with TRBJ1-2; D perhaps matches TRBD1 (6 bases). From germline, CDR1 is GTSNPN and CDR2 SVGIG (reference sequence). V was clipped by 5 bases and J by 8 bases, with 21 bases between them. The CDR3 runs to 14 residues. The CDR3 here is CAWHPGHQSGGYTF. DNA of the CDR3: TGTGCCTGGCACCCGGGACATCAGTCGGGAGGCTACACCTTC. Filled out from reference TRBV30 and TRBJ1-2, the complete variable domain reads SQTIHQWPATLVQPVGSPLSLECTVEGTSNPNLYWYRQAAGRGLQLLFYSVGIGQISSEVPQNLSASRPQDRQFILSSKKLLLSDSGFYLCAWHPGHQSGGYTFGSGTRLTVV.

This chain joins TRBV11-3 and TRBJ2-4; 8 nucleotides match TRBD1. This CDR3 region has 16 residues. V was pared by 5 bases and J by 3 bases, with 9 bases of the junction left unmatched. CDR1 and CDR2 (germline): SGHNT, YENEEA. The CDR3 here is CASSPRQGRHKNIQYF. The CDR3, as DNA: TGTGCCAGCAGCCCCCGACAGGGGAGGCACAAAAACATTCAGTACTTC.

The chain carries TRBV4-3 and TRBJ2-3; tentative D call: TRBD1 (6 bases). The CDR3 loop spans 15 amino acids. Trimming pared 0 bases from V and 3 bases from J, leaving 10 bases between. In germline, CDR1 is LGHNA, CDR2 YSLEER. The CDR3 DNA follows: TGCGCCAGCAGCCAAGATCAGGGGTGGACAGATACGCAGTATTTT. It specifies CASSQDQGWTDTQYF.